The 31 T cell receptor beta chains reported below all come from one sample, sequenced in a study of response to subunit inactivated influenza vaccine. TCRdb re-called the RT-PCR reads with MiXCR, one entry per CDR3 protein. The sample shows a few hundred thousand distinct CDR3 sequences, around 11% of them seen only once. The data also belong to a second study, concerning T cells expressing NK-cell markers. That work adds: UMI-tagged 5'RACE template switching yielded the TCR beta cDNA.

The sequenced sample was PBMCs from blood, obtained on the day of vaccination. The receptors stem from a man between 45 and 60 years old who received an inactivated influenza vaccine.

The CDR3 DNA sequence: TGTGCCACCAGTGTTGGTTGGACAGGGCCAGATACGCAGTATTTT. Protein sequence: CATSVGWTGPDTQYF. The rearrangement uses TRBV24-1 and TRBJ2-3; 8 bases align to TRBD1. This CDR3 contains 15 residues. Germline V gene lookup returns CDR1 KGHDR and CDR2 SFDVKD. The V segment lost 5 bases and the J segment 4 bases; nucleotides outside the gene matches: 7.

This sequence joins TRBV11-2 and TRBJ2-7; D possibly uses TRBD1 or TRBD2 (5 bases each). Trimming pared 5 bases from V and 3 bases from J, leaving 14 bases between. This CDR3 has 14 amino acids. Germline loops: CDR1 SGHAT, CDR2 FQNNGV. DNA for the CDR3: TGTGCCAGCAGCCCCCGGGACGGAGTCTACGAGCAGTACTTC. This gives the protein CASSPRDGVYEQYF.

This clonotype has just a few counts. The gene calls are TRBV12-3 or TRBV12-4 and TRBJ2-7; 8 bases are a match to TRBD2. V shed 6 bases and J 2 bases; nucleotides not matched to a gene: 6. The CDR3 has 14 amino acids. The CDR3 loop reads CASSFGLATYEQYF. The CDR3 DNA reads TGTGCCAGCAGCTTCGGACTAGCAACCTACGAGCAGTACTTC.

The V and J genes are TRBV20-1 and TRBJ1-5, with D uncertain. The CDR3 extends over 15 amino acids. Per the germline V gene, CDR1 is DFQATT and CDR2 is SNEGSKA (reference sequence). With 1 base removed from V and 4 bases from J, the gap between germline ends came to 14 bases. The CDR3 loop is CSARAPPTVNQPQHF. CDR3 sequence (DNA): TGCAGTGCTAGAGCCCCCCCCACAGTAAATCAGCCCCAGCATTTT.

This clonotype has just a few counts. The chain combines TRBV4-3 with TRBJ2-1, with 9 bases that match TRBD2. Trimming took 3 bases from V and 4 from J; bases not matched to a gene: 19. CDR3 length equals 20 residues. The germline CDR1 and CDR2 sequences are LGHNA and YSLEER. DNA of the CDR3: TGCGCCAGCAGCCACCCTGACAGTCGGGAAGGGACTAGCAGTTACAATGAGCAGTTCTTC. The encoded protein is CASSHPDSREGTSSYNEQFF.

This clonotype appeared a few times. This chain uses TRBV10-3 with TRBJ2-2, with D perhaps matching TRBD2 (7 bases). This CDR3 spans 15 amino acids. The V gene lost 4 bases and the J gene lost 4 bases, with 13 bases spanning the gap. CDR1 is ENHRY and CDR2 is SYGVKD in the germline V gene. The CDR3 sequence: CAISGGGVPTGELFF. Here the CDR3 DNA reads TGTGCCATCAGTGGAGGGGGGGTTCCCACCGGGGAGCTGTTTTTT.

The V and J genes are TRBV28 and TRBJ1-2; D not resolved. V lost 3 bases and J lost 3, with 14 bases in between. CDR1 is MDHEN and CDR2 is SYDVKM in the germline V gene. This CDR3 contains 15 residues. The CDR3 loop is CASSFGRVRYYGYTF. DNA for the CDR3: TGTGCCAGCAGTTTTGGGAGGGTACGCTACTATGGCTACACCTTC.

This clonotype was counted only a few times. CDR3 DNA: TGCGCCAGCAGCTTGGTCTCTGGGGGTAGCACAGATACGCAGTATTTT. Translated, it gives CASSLVSGGSTDTQYF. The chain is built from TRBV5-1 and TRBJ2-3; D possibly uses TRBD1 or TRBD2 (5 bases each). Germline CDR1 and CDR2: SGHRS and YFSETQ. The CDR3 contains 16 residues. Trimming took off 0 bases at V and 0 bases at J, with 11 bases between the two ends. The whole variable domain, remainder taken from reference TRBV5-1 and TRBJ2-3, is KAGVTQTPRYLIKTRGQQVTLSCSPISGHRSVSWYQQTPGQGLQFLFEYFSETQRNKGNFPGRFSGRQFSNSRSEMNVSTLELGDSALYLCASSLVSGGSTDTQYFGPGTRLTVL.

The chain joins TRBV12-3 or TRBV12-4 to TRBJ2-5; no clear D. V was cut by 3 bases and J by 1 base, with 6 bases left in between. This CDR3 is 13 amino acids long. CDR3 in DNA: TGTGCCAGCAGTTTTCGGTTCCAAGAGACCCAGTACTTC. Amino acid sequence: CASSFRFQETQYF.

The chain carries TRBV7-8 and TRBJ2-4, with TRBD1 as a possible D gene (5 bases). Germline V lookup: CDR1 SGHVS, CDR2 FQNEAQ. This CDR3 has 16 amino acids. With 4 bases removed from V and 0 bases from J, the gap between germline ends came to 13 bases. CDR3 nucleotide sequence: TGTGCCAGCAGCTACCGTGACAGACTAGCCAAAAACATTCAGTACTTC. As protein: CASSYRDRLAKNIQYF.

This sequence joins TRBV4-2 and TRBJ2-6, with D perhaps TRBD1 or TRBD2 (5 bases each). Trimming took off 0 bases at V and 2 bases at J, with 8 bases between the two ends. CDR1 is LGHNA and CDR2 is YNFKEQ in the germline V gene. The CDR3 sequence is 16 residues long. The CDR3 loop is CASSQERDPGANVLTF. The CDR3 bases are TGTGCCAGCAGCCAAGAGAGGGACCCTGGGGCCAACGTCCTGACTTTC.

Of note for this clonotype: One junction end disagrees with the germline gene, perhaps due to a read error. V is TRBV12-3 or TRBV12-4 and J is TRBJ2-5, with 9 bases matching TRBD2. The CDR3 is 17 residues long. CDR3 in DNA: TGTGCCAGCAGTTTCGCGGGGGGGGACAGCCCGGACCGGACCCATTACTTC. Protein: CASSFAGGDSPDRTHYF.

Turning to this clonotype: One end of the junction does not line up with germline, which may come from a read error. The chain is built from TRBV29-1 and TRBJ2-3; D not certain. The CDR3 consists of 13 residues. CDR1 and CDR2 (germline): SQVTM, ANQGSEA. CDR3 in amino acids: CSVETPGTDTQCF. CDR3 sequence (DNA): TGCAGCGTTGAAACCCCTGGCACAGATACGCAGTGTTTT.

This clonotype was picked up a small number of times. This chain joins TRBV6-1 and TRBJ2-3, with 10 bases lining up with TRBD2. CDR1 is MNHNS, CDR2 SASEGT, per germline. V was pared by 10 bases and J by 9 bases, with 10 bases of the junction left unmatched. The CDR3 length is 13 residues. The CDR3 DNA sequence: TGTGCCACCAGGAGCGGGGGGGTAGGGACGCAGTATTTT. Its translation: CATRSGGVGTQYF.

This chain joins TRBV5-1 and TRBJ2-2; either TRBD1 or TRBD2 may fit D (5 bases each). The length of the CDR3 is 14 residues. The V end was cut by 0 bases, the J end by 5 bases, with 8 bases between. The germline V gene has CDR1 SGHRS and CDR2 YFSETQ. CDR3 amino acids: CASSLDGGTGELFF. CDR3 nucleotide sequence: TGCGCCAGCAGCTTGGATGGGGGTACCGGGGAGCTGTTTTTT.

The V gene is TRBV20-1, the J gene TRBJ1-5; 9 positions agree with TRBD1. The V gene end was trimmed by 6 bases and the J gene end by 7 bases; junction bases not matched to a gene: 10. This CDR3 comprises 14 residues. CDR1 DFQATT and CDR2 SNEGSKA come from the germline V gene (reference sequence). CDR3 in DNA: TGCAGTGCGATTACCGGGACAGGGCCCCAGCCCCAGCATTTT. Its translation is CSAITGTGPQPQHF.

This clonotype was detected only a few times. A junction boundary mismatches the germline segment, possibly from a read error. The chain links TRBV5-1 to TRBJ2-2; TRBD2 agrees at 11 bases. The CDR3 totals 16 residues. Looked up from germline, CDR1 is SGHRS and CDR2 is YFSETQ. DNA for the CDR3: TGCGCCAGCAGCTCAAGACTAGCGGGGAACGCCGGGGAGCTGTTTTTT. Encoded protein: CASSSRLAGNAGELFF.

In its sample, this clonotype was seen a few times. The chain combines TRBV15 with TRBJ2-1; 10 positions match TRBD2. The CDR3 has 15 amino acids. The J segment lost 6 bases and the V segment lost 1 base, leaving 3 bases of the junction unmatched. CDR1 is LNHNV, CDR2 YYDKDF, per germline (reference sequence). The CDR3, as DNA: TGTGCCACCAGCAGAGGAAGCGGGGGGGCCAATGAGCAGTTCTTC. As protein: CATSRGSGGANEQFF.

This rearrangement joins TRBV20-1 to TRBJ1-1; D gene uncertain. This CDR3 has 12 amino acids. Per germline, CDR1 DFQATT and CDR2 SNEGSKA (reference sequence). V lost 1 base and J lost 1, with 4 bases in between. This chain's CDR3 is CSARGGNTEAFF. CDR3 sequence (DNA): TGCAGTGCTAGAGGGGGGAACACTGAAGCTTTCTTT.

The table lists this clonotype with a few counts. The chain carries TRBV29-1 and TRBJ2-7; TRBD2 agrees at 11 bases. The CDR3 extends over 16 amino acids. V shed 2 bases and J 2 bases; nucleotides not matched to a gene: 8. From germline, CDR1 is SQVTM and CDR2 ANQGSEA. The CDR3 DNA follows: TGCAGCGTTGAATCGGGAGGGACTAGCGGAACCTACGAGCAGTACTTC. Translated: CSVESGGTSGTYEQYF.

This clonotype appeared many times. This chain uses TRBV29-1 with TRBJ1-1, with D hard to call. In germline, CDR1 is SQVTM, CDR2 ANQGSEA. Between the trimmed V and J ends, which lost 4 bases and 6 bases, there was a span of 9 bases. The CDR3 totals 11 residues. Here the CDR3 reads CSVGRGAEAFF. The CDR3 region has the DNA TGCAGCGTTGGGCGAGGCGCTGAAGCTTTCTTT.

The chain is built from TRBV20-1 and TRBJ2-1; 8 nucleotides align to TRBD1. CDR1 and CDR2 (germline): DFQATT, SNEGSKA (reference sequence). The CDR3 is made up of 16 amino acids. V shed 0 bases and J 5 bases; nucleotides not matched to a gene: 9. The CDR3 sequence is CSARDGGQGADNEQFF. The DNA of the CDR3 is TGCAGTGCTAGAGATGGAGGGCAGGGGGCTGACAATGAGCAGTTCTTC.

The chain couples TRBV9 to TRBJ2-7; D is perhaps TRBD2 (6 bases). V lost 0 bases and J 6 bases, leaving 13 bases between the germline ends. CDR1 is SGDLS and CDR2 is YYNGEE in the germline V gene. The CDR3 totals 14 residues. CDR3 region: CASSVDGGTLEQYF. CDR3 coding DNA: TGTGCCAGCAGCGTAGATGGGGGGACGCTCGAGCAGTACTTC.

This clonotype appeared a few times. The V and J genes are TRBV4-2 and TRBJ2-1, with 10 bases fitting TRBD2. Unmatched junction bases numbered 3, after V lost 0 bases and J lost 4 bases. CDR1 is LGHNA, CDR2 YNFKEQ, per germline. The CDR3 covers 16 residues. As DNA, the CDR3 is TGTGCCAGCAGCCAAGATACTAGCGGGGAGTACAATGAGCAGTTCTTC. Its protein product is CASSQDTSGEYNEQFF.

The chain is built from TRBV20-1 and TRBJ2-3; 7 positions match TRBD2. This CDR3 comprises 13 residues. Germline V gene lookup returns CDR1 DFQATT and CDR2 SNEGSKA (reference sequence). After removal of 3 bases from V and 0 bases from J, the junction contained 0 bases not matched to a gene. CDR3 in DNA: TGCAGTGCTAGGCGGGAGAGCACAGATACGCAGTATTTT. Its translation is CSARRESTDTQYF.

The table lists this clonotype with many counts. This sequence joins TRBV12-3 or TRBV12-4 and TRBJ2-1; 9 bases align to TRBD2. The trim removed 7 bases at V and 7 bases at J, leaving 5 bases unmatched. The CDR3 has 13 amino acids. The CDR3 spells CASTRTSVNEQFF. CDR3 in DNA: TGTGCCAGCACCCGGACTAGCGTAAATGAGCAGTTCTTC.

This chain uses TRBV4-3 with TRBJ2-2; no clear D. This CDR3 region has 15 residues. Germline loops: CDR1 LGHNA, CDR2 YSLEER. V lost 1 base and J lost 4, with 10 bases in between. Here the CDR3 reads CASSQVYGSTGELFF. CDR3 in DNA: TGCGCCAGCAGCCAAGTGTACGGGTCCACCGGGGAGCTGTTTTTT.

V gene TRBV7-2 combines with J gene TRBJ2-1; D remains ambiguous. There are 13 residues in the CDR3. In germline, CDR1 is SGHTA, CDR2 FQGNSA. Trimming stripped 4 bases from V and 11 bases from J, with 15 bases between. The CDR3 bases are TGTGCCAGCAGCTCAATTGACGTAATCCAGCAGTTCTTC. Its protein is CASSSIDVIQQFF.

This clonotype was seen only a few times. The chain recombines TRBV7-9 with TRBJ2-5; 7 positions match TRBD1. CDR3 size: 17 residues. The germline CDR1 and CDR2 sequences are SEHNR and FQNEAQ (reference sequence). V dropped 0 bases and J dropped 0; count of bases not matched to a gene: 7. The CDR3 here is CASSLALGTDHQETQYF. DNA for the CDR3: TGTGCCAGCAGCTTAGCGCTTGGGACAGACCACCAAGAGACCCAGTACTTC.

This clonotype was seen repeatedly, ten times or more. V is TRBV7-2 and J is TRBJ2-1; no clear D gene. This CDR3 comprises 13 residues. The germline V and J ends were trimmed by 5 bases and 5 bases, with 10 bases remaining between them. CDR1 and CDR2 (germline): SGHTA, FQGNSA. CDR3 bases: TGTGCCAGCAGCAGACGGCAAAACAATGAGCAGTTCTTC. Translation gives CASSRRQNNEQFF.

This clonotype came up once. Relative to the germline gene, one junction end is altered; a read error may explain this. The chain combines TRBV6-2 or TRBV6-3 with TRBJ2-5; 9 bases line up with TRBD2. The germline V gene encodes CDR1 MNHEY and CDR2 SVGEGT. This CDR3 spans 15 amino acids. CDR3 in amino acids: CVSSSLSGRRETQYF. The CDR3 nucleotides are TGTGTCAGCAGTTCCCTTAGCGGGAGAAGAGAGACCCAGTACTTC.